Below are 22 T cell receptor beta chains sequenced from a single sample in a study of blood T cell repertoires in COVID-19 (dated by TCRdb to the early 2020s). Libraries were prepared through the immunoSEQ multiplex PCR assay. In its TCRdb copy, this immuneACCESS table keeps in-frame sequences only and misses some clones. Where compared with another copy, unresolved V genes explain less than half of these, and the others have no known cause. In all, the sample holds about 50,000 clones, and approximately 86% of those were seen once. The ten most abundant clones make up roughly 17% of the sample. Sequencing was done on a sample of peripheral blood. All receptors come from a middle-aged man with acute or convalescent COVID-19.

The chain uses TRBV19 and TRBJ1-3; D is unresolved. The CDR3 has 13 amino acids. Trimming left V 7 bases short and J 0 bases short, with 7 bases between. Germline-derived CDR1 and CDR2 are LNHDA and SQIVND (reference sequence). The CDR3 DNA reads TGTGCCAGTAAAGCATTCTCTGGAAACACCATATATTTT. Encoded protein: CASKAFSGNTIYF.

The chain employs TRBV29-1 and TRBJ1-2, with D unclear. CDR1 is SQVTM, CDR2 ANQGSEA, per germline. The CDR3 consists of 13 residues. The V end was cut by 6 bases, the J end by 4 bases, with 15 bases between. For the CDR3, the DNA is TGCAGCGTCGCCCAGCGGGCAGGCTATGGCTACACCTTC. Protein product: CSVAQRAGYGYTF. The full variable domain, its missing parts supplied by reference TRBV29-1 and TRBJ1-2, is SAVISQKPSRDICQRGTSLTIQCQVDSQVTMMFWYRQQPGQSLTLIATANQGSEATYESGFVIDKFPISRPNLTFSTLTVSNMSPEDSSIYLCSVAQRAGYGYTFGSGTRLTVV.

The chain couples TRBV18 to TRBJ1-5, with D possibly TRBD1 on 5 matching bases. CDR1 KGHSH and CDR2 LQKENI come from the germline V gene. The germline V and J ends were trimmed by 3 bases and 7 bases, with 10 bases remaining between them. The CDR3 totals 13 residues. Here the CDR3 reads CASSPGQAQPQHF. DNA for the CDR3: TGTGCCAGCTCACCCGGACAAGCACAGCCCCAGCATTTT.

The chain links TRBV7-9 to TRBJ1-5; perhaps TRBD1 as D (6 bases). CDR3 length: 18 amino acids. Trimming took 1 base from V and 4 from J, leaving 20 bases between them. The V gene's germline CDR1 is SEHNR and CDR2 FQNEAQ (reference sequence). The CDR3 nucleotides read TGTGCCAGCAGCTTAGTCGGCGGGGGCAGGTTAGGTAATCAGCCCCAGCATTTT. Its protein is CASSLVGGGRLGNQPQHF.

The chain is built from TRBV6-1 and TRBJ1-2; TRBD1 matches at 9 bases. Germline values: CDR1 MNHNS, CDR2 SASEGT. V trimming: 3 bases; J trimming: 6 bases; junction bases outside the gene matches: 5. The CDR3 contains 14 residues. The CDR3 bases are TGTGCCAGCAGTGAGCAACAGGGGGCGCATGGCTACACCTTC. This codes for CASSEQQGAHGYTF.

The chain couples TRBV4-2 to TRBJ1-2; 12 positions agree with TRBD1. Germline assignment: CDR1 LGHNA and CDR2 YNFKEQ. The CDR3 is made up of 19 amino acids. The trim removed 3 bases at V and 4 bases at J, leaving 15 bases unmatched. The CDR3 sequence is CASSQKPGQGAQPGYGYTF. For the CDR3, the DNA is TGTGCCAGCAGCCAGAAACCGGGACAGGGGGCACAGCCTGGCTATGGCTACACCTTC.

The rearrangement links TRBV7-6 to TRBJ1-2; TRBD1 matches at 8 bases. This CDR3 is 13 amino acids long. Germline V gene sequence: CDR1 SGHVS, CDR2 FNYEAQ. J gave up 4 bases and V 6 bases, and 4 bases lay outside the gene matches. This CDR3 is CASRLGTGYGYTF. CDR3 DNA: TGTGCCAGCAGACTCGGGACAGGCTATGGCTACACCTTC. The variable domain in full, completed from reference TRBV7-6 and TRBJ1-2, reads GAGVSQSPRYKVTKRGQDVALRCDPISGHVSLYWYRQALGQGPEFLTYFNYEAQQDKSGLPNDRFSAERPEGSISTLTIQRTEQRDSAMYRCASRLGTGYGYTFGSGTRLTVV.

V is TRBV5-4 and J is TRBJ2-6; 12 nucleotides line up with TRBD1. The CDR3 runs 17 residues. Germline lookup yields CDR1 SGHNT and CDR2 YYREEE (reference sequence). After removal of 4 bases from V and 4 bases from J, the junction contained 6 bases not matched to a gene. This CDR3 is CASSTGQGASGANVLTF. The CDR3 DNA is TGTGCCAGCAGCACGGGACAGGGGGCTTCAGGGGCCAACGTCCTGACTTTC.

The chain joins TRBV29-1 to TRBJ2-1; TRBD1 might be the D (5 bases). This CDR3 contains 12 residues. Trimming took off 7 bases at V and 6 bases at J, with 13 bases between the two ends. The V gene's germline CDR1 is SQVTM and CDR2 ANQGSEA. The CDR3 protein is CSATGGPNEQFF. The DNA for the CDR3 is TGCAGCGCCACAGGTGGACCCAATGAGCAGTTCTTC.

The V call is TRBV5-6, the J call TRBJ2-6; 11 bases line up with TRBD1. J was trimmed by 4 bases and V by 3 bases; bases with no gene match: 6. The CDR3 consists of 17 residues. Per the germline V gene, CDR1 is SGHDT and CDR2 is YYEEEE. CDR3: CASSYGTGGLGANVLTF. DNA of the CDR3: TGTGCCAGCAGCTACGGGACAGGGGGTCTGGGGGCCAACGTCCTGACTTTC.

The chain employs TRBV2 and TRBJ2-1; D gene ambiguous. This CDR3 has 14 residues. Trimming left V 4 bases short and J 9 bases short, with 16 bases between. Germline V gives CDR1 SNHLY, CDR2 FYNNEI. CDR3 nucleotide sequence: TGTGCCAGCAGTGGGTCCCTAGGCTGGAGTGAGCAGTTCTTC. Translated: CASSGSLGWSEQFF.

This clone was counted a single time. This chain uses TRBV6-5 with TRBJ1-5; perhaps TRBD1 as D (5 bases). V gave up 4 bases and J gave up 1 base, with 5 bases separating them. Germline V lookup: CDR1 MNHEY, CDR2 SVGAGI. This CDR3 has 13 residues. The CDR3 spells CASSWGSNQPQHF. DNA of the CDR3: TGTGCCAGCAGTTGGGGCAGCAATCAGCCCCAGCATTTT.

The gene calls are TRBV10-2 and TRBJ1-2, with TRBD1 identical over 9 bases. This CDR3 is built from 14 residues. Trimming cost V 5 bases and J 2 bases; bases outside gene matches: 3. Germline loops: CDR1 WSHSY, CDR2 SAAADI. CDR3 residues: CASSSGQGNYGYTF. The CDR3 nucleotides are TGCGCCAGCAGTTCCGGACAGGGGAACTATGGCTACACCTTC.

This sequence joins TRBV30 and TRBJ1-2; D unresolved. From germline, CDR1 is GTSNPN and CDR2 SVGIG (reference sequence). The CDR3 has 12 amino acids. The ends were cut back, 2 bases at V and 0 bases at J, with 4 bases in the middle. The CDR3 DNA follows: TGTGCCTGGAGTAGAGCTAACTATGGCTACACCTTC. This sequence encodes CAWSRANYGYTF. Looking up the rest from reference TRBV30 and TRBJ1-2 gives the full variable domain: SQTIHQWPATLVQPVGSPLSLECTVEGTSNPNLYWYRQAAGRGLQLLFYSVGIGQISSEVPQNLSASRPQDRQFILSSKKLLLSDSGFYLCAWSRANYGYTFGSGTRLTVV.

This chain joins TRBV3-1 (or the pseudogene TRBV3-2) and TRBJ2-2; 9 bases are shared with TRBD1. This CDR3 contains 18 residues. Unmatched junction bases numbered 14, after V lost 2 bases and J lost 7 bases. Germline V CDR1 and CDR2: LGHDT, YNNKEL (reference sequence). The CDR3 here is CASSQKLPGTGKDGELFF. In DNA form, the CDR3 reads TGTGCCAGCAGCCAAAAGCTTCCCGGGACAGGGAAGGACGGGGAGCTGTTTTTT.

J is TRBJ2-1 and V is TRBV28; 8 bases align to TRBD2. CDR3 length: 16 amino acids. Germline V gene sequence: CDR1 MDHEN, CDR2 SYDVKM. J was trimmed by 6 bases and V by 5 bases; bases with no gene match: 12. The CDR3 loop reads CASSPPRTSIINEQFF. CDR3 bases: TGTGCCAGCAGTCCTCCTCGGACTAGCATCATCAATGAGCAGTTCTTC.

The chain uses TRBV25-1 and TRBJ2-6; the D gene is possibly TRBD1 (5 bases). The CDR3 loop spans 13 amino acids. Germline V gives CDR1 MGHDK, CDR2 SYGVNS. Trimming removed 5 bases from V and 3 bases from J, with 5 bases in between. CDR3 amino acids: CASSRGGANVLTF. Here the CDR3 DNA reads TGTGCCAGCAGTAGGGGTGGGGCCAACGTCCTGACTTTC.

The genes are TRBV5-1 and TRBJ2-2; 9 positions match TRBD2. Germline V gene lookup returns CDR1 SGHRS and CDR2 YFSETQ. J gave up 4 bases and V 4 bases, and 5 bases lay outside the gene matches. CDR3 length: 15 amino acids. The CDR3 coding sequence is TGCGCCAGCAGCCGCGGGGGGGCGGCCACCGGGGAGCTGTTTTTT. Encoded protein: CASSRGGAATGELFF.

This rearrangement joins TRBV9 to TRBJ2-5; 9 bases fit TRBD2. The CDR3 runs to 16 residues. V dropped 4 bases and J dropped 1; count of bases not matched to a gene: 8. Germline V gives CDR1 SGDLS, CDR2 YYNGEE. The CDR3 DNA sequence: TGTGCCAGCAGCCCGGGACTAGCCGAATCCCAAGAGACCCAGTACTTC. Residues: CASSPGLAESQETQYF.

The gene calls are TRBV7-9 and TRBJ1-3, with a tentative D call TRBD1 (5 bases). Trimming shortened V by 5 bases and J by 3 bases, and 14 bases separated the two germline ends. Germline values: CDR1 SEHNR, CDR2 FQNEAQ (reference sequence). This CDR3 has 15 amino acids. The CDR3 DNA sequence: TGTGCCAGCAGCCCCTCCGGGGGTAATGGAAACACCATATATTTT. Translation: CASSPSGGNGNTIYF.

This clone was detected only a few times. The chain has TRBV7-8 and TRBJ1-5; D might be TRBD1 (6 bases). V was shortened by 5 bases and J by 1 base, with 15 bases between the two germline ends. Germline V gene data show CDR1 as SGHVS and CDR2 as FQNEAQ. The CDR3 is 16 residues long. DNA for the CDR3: TGTGCCAGCAGCACAATCACAGGGAACAGCAATCAGCCCCAGCATTTT. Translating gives CASSTITGNSNQPQHF.

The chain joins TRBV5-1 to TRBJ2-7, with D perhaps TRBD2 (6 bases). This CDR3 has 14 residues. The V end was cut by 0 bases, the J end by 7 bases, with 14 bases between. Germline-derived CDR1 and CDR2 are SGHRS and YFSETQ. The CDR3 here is CASSLADRGREQYF. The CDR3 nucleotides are TGCGCCAGCAGCTTGGCCGATAGAGGGAGGGAGCAGTACTTC.